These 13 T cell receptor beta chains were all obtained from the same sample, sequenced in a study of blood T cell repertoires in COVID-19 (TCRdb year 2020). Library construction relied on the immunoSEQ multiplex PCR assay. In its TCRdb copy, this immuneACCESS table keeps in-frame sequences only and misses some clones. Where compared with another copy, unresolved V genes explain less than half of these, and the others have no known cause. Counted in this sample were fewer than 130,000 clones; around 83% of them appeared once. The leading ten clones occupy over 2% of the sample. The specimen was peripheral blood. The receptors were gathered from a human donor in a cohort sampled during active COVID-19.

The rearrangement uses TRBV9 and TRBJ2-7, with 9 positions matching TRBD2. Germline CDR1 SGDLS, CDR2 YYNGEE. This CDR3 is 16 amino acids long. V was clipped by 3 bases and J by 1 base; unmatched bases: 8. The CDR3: CASSASSSGASYEQYF. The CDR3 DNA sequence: TGTGCCAGCAGCGCGAGCTCTAGCGGGGCATCCTACGAGCAGTACTTC.

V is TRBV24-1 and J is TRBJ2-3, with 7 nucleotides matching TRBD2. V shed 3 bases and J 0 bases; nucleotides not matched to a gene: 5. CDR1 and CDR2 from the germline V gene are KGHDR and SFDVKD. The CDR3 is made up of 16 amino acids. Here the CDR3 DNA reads TGTGCCACCAGTGATGGGAGGGTTACTAGCACAGATACGCAGTATTTT. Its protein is CATSDGRVTSTDTQYF.

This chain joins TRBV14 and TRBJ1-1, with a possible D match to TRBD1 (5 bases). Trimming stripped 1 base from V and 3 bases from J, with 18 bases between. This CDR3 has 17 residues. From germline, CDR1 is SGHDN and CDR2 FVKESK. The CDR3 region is CASSQGLATGFDTEAFF. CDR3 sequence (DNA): TGTGCCAGCAGCCAAGGCCTGGCCACAGGTTTCGACACTGAAGCTTTCTTT.

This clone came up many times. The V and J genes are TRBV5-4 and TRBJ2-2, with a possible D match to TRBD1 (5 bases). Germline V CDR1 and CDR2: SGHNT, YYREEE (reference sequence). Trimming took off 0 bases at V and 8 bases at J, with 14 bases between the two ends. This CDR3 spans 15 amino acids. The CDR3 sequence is CASSLAVAPGGELFF. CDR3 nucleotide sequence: TGTGCCAGCAGCTTGGCGGTAGCCCCAGGGGGGGAGCTGTTTTTT.

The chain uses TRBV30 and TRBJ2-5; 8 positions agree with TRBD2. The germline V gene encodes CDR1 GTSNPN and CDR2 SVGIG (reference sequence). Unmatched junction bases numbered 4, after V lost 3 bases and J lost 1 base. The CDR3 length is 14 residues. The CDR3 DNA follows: TGTGCCTGGAGCGGGGGGGGTATCCAAGAGACCCAGTACTTC. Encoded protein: CAWSGGGIQETQYF.

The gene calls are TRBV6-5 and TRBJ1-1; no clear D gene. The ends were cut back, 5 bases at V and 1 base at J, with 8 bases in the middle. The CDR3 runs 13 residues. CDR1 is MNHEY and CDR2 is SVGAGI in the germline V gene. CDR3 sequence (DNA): TGTGCCAGCAGTCCCAATAGGAACACTGAAGCTTTCTTT. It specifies CASSPNRNTEAFF.

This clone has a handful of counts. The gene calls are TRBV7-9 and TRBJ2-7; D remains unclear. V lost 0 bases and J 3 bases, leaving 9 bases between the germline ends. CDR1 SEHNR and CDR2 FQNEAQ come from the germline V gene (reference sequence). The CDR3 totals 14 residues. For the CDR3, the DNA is TGTGCCAGCAGCTTAGCCGGGTTACACTACGAGCAGTACTTC. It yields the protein CASSLAGLHYEQYF. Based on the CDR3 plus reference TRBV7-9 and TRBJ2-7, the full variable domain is DTGVSQNPRHKITKRGQNVTFRCDPISEHNRLYWYRQTLGQGPEFLTYFQNEAQLEKSRLLSDRFSAERPKGSFSTLEIQRTEQGDSAMYLCASSLAGLHYEQYFGPGTRLTVT.

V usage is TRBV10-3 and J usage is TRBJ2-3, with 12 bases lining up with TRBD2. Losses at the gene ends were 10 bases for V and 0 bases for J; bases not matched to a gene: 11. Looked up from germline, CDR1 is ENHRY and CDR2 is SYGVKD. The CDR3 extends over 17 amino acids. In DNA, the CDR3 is TGTGCCACCAACCCCCTGGGACTAGCGGGTAGCACAGATACGCAGTATTTT. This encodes CATNPLGLAGSTDTQYF.

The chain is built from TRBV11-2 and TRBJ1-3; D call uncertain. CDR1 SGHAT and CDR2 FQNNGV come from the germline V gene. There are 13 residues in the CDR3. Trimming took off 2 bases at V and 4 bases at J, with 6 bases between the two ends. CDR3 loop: CASSLTSGNTIYF. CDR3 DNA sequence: TGTGCCAGCAGCTTAACGAGCGGAAACACCATATATTTT.

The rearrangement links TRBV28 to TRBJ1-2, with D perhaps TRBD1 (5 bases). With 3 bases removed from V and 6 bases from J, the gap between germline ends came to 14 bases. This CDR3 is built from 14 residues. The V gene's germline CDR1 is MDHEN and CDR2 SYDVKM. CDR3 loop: CASSFSRQYHGYTF. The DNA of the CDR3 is TGTGCCAGCAGTTTCAGTAGACAGTACCATGGCTACACCTTC.

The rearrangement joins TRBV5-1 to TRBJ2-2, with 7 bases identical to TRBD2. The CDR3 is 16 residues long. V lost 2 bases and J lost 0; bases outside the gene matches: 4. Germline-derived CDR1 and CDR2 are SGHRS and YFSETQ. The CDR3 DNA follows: TGCGCCAGCAGCTTAAATCTAGCGGCGAACACCGGGGAGCTGTTTTTT. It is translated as CASSLNLAANTGELFF.

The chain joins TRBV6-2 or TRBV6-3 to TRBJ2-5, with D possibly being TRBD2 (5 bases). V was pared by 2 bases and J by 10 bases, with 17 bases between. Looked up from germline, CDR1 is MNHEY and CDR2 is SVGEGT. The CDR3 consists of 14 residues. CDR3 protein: CASSYRPLTSDQYF. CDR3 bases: TGTGCCAGCAGTTACCGCCCCCTCACTAGTGACCAGTACTTC.

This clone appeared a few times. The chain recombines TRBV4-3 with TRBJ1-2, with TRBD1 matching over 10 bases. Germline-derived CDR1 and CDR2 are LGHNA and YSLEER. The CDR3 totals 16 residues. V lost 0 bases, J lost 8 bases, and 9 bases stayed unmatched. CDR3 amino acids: CASSQDRGQGSVGYTF. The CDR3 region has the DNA TGCGCCAGCAGCCAAGATAGGGGACAGGGGTCGGTCGGCTACACCTTC.